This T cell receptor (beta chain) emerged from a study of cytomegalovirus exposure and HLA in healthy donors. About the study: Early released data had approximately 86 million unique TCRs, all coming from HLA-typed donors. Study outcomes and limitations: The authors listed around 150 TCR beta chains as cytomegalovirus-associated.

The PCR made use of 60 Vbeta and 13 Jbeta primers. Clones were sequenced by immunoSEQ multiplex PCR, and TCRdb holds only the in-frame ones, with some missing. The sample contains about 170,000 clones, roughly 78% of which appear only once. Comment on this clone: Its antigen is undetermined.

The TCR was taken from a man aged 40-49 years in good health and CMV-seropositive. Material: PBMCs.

Written as DNA, the CDR3 is TGTGCCAGCAGCCCCGTAAGGACTTCCTACGAGCAGTACTTC. It codes for CASSPVRTSYEQYF. V and J are TRBV9 and TRBJ2-7, with D possibly TRBD2 on 5 matching bases. Germline V CDR1 and CDR2: SGDLS, YYNGEE. The V gene lost 4 bases and the J gene lost 1 base, with 12 bases spanning the gap. The CDR3 has 14 residues.